These 14 T cell receptor beta chains were all obtained from the same sample, sequenced in a study of blood T cell repertoires in COVID-19 (dated by TCRdb to about 2020). Library generation was performed with the immunoSEQ multiplex PCR assay. The source is immuneACCESS, and TCRdb retained only in-frame sequences with V and J called. Part of the clones is not carried over; for the studies checked, unresolved V genes explain less than half of this, and the remainder is unexplained. Counted in this sample were fewer than 250,000 clones; roughly 90% of them appeared once. Less than 7.5% of the sample is taken by the ten largest. The sequenced sample consisted of peripheral blood. These receptors were taken from a woman in her thirties or forties who had recovered from COVID-19.

In this sample, this clone turned up once. The chain combines TRBV5-1 with TRBJ2-6; unclear D gene. V shed 1 base and J shed 0 bases, with 5 bases lying between them. Looked up from germline, CDR1 is SGHRS and CDR2 is YFSETQ. The CDR3 totals 15 residues. The CDR3 reads CASSLPLSGANVLTF. In DNA, the CDR3 is TGCGCCAGCAGCTTGCCCCTCTCTGGGGCCAACGTCCTGACTTTC.

This clone was seen more than once but under ten times. This chain connects TRBV7-6 to TRBJ2-4; D perhaps matches TRBD2 (7 bases). Trimming cost V 4 bases and J 7 bases, with 17 bases left between them. CDR1 SGHVS and CDR2 FNYEAQ come from the germline V gene. The CDR3 has 15 amino acids. The CDR3 region is CASSSLGGAGNIQYF. The CDR3 DNA is TGTGCCAGCAGCTCATTAGGGGGGGCTGGGAACATTCAGTACTTC.

The CDR3 bases are TGTGCCAGCAGTCTGTGGACTAGCGGGACCGTTCAAGAGACCCAGTACTTC. Translated, it gives CASSLWTSGTVQETQYF. The chain recombines TRBV28 with TRBJ2-5; TRBD2 matches 12 bases. V lost 5 bases and J lost 2; bases outside the gene matches: 9. The CDR3 loop spans 17 amino acids. The germline V gene has CDR1 MDHEN and CDR2 SYDVKM.

The gene calls are TRBV28 and TRBJ2-7; TRBD1 might be the D (6 bases). The CDR3 consists of 15 residues. Trimming shortened V by 4 bases and J by 1 base, and 14 bases separated the two germline ends. Germline CDR1 and CDR2: MDHEN and SYDVKM. DNA for the CDR3: TGTGCCAGCAGTTCCCCTTTACAGGGTTCCTACGAGCAGTACTTC. This translates into CASSSPLQGSYEQYF.

The chain has TRBV28 and TRBJ1-1; the D gene is possibly TRBD1 (6 bases). Per the germline V gene, CDR1 is MDHEN and CDR2 is SYDVKM. The CDR3 is 14 residues long. V was shortened by 5 bases and J by 1 base, with 11 bases between the two germline ends. The CDR3 protein is CASSGGQWNTEAFF. The CDR3 DNA is TGTGCCAGCAGTGGAGGACAGTGGAACACTGAAGCTTTCTTT.

The V call is TRBV19, the J call TRBJ1-2, with TRBD1 identical over 7 bases. The CDR3 is made up of 14 amino acids. Looked up from germline, CDR1 is LNHDA and CDR2 is SQIVND (reference sequence). The V segment lost 4 bases and the J segment 5 bases; nucleotides outside the gene matches: 7. CDR3 sequence: CASSRGTDQYGYTF. Here the CDR3 DNA reads TGTGCCAGTAGTAGGGGGACAGACCAATATGGCTACACCTTC. Full variable domain (remainder filled in from reference TRBV19 and TRBJ1-2): DGGITQSPKYLFRKEGQNVTLSCEQNLNHDAMYWYRQDPGQGLRLIYYSQIVNDFQKGDIAEGYSVSREKKESFPLTVTSAQKNPTAFYLCASSRGTDQYGYTFGSGTRLTVV.

The V call is TRBV10-3, the J call TRBJ2-7, with D perhaps TRBD2 (6 bases). The CDR3 is made up of 16 amino acids. Per germline, CDR1 ENHRY and CDR2 SYGVKD. With 3 bases removed from V and 0 bases from J, the gap between germline ends came to 15 bases. The CDR3 nucleotides are TGTGCCATCAGTGATCAAGGAGGGAAGAGCTCCTACGAGCAGTACTTC. Residues: CAISDQGGKSSYEQYF.

The rearrangement joins TRBV2 to TRBJ2-7; D gene unclear. V was trimmed by 8 bases and J by 3 bases, leaving 5 bases between them. Germline CDR1 and CDR2: SNHLY and FYNNEI. The CDR3 has 10 residues. This CDR3 is CASSYYEQYF. Here the CDR3 DNA reads TGTGCCAGCTCCTACTACGAGCAGTACTTC.

The chain uses TRBV30 and TRBJ2-3; D is perhaps TRBD2 (5 bases). This CDR3 spans 16 amino acids. Per germline, CDR1 GTSNPN and CDR2 SVGIG (reference sequence). V lost 0 bases to trimming and J lost 0 bases, with 13 bases between them. CDR3 residues: CAWSVGLLDSTDTQYF. The CDR3 DNA sequence: TGTGCCTGGAGTGTAGGTTTACTAGATAGCACAGATACGCAGTATTTT.

This rearrangement joins TRBV9 to TRBJ1-2; no firm D call. The CDR3 is 15 amino acids. Germline V gene sequence: CDR1 SGDLS, CDR2 YYNGEE. Between the trimmed V and J ends, which lost 2 bases and 2 bases, there was a span of 13 bases. The DNA for the CDR3 is TGTGCCAGCAGCGTTCAACAGTCTTCCAACTATGGCTACACCTTC. This gives the protein CASSVQQSSNYGYTF.

The V and J genes are TRBV5-4 and TRBJ2-7; D possibly corresponds to TRBD2 (5 bases). The CDR3 runs to 13 residues. Trimming pared 1 base from V and 2 bases from J, leaving 7 bases between. CDR1 and CDR2 (germline): SGHNT, YYREEE (reference sequence). The CDR3 reads CASSLPGAYEQYF. The CDR3 DNA sequence: TGTGCCAGCAGCTTGCCCGGGGCCTACGAGCAGTACTTC.

In this sample, this clone turned up a few times. The rearrangement joins TRBV2 to TRBJ1-5; D gene ambiguous. V lost 6 bases, J lost 0 bases, and 18 bases lay in between. This CDR3 contains 17 residues. Germline V gives CDR1 SNHLY, CDR2 FYNNEI. CDR3 amino acids: CASSPAARDYSNQPQHF. For the CDR3, the DNA is TGTGCCAGCAGCCCCGCCGCGCGTGATTATAGCAATCAGCCCCAGCATTTT. The variable domain in full, completed from reference TRBV2 and TRBJ1-5, reads EPEVTQTPSHQVTQMGQEVILRCVPISNHLYFYWYRQILGQKVEFLVSFYNNEISEKSEIFDDQFSVERPDGSNFTLKIRSTKLEDSAMYFCASSPAARDYSNQPQHFGDGTRLSIL.

V usage is TRBV9 and J usage is TRBJ1-2; TRBD1 agrees at 8 bases. Per the germline V gene, CDR1 is SGDLS and CDR2 is YYNGEE. The length of the CDR3 is 16 residues. With V trimmed by 0 bases and J by 7 bases, 11 bases remained unmatched. DNA for the CDR3: TGTGCCAGCAGCGTAGTAGGTGGTCAGGGGGCTTCTGGCTACACCTTC. Encoded protein: CASSVVGGQGASGYTF.

The chain combines TRBV5-8 with TRBJ2-3; 7 nucleotides line up with TRBD2. Germline V gene sequence: CDR1 SGHTS, CDR2 YDEGEE. The CDR3 length is 15 residues. J gave up 4 bases and V 0 bases, and 5 bases lay outside the gene matches. The DNA of the CDR3 is TGTGCCAGCAGCTTGGCGCGTCTAGCGGCAGATACGCAGTATTTT. As protein: CASSLARLAADTQYF.